One and the same sample provided the 32 T cell receptor beta chains below, sequenced in a study of shared clonotypes between healthy human individuals. Method: immunoSEQ multiplex PCR; TCRdb's copy keeps in-frame clones and lacks some. Among nearly 750,000 clones listed, roughly 72% were seen once. The specimen sequenced was memory CD4+ T cells sorted from blood. Subset in this sample: CD45RA-negative fraction. The origin of the receptors is a woman younger than 45 in good health.

This sequence joins TRBV5-1 and TRBJ2-2; perhaps TRBD2 as D (5 bases). With 4 bases removed from V and 4 bases from J, the gap between germline ends came to 17 bases. Germline lookup yields CDR1 SGHRS and CDR2 YFSETQ. CDR3 size: 16 residues. The CDR3 spells CASSRELGFVTGELFF. In DNA, the CDR3 is TGCGCCAGCAGCCGAGAACTAGGGTTTGTCACCGGGGAGCTGTTTTTT. The variable domain in full, with the rest retrieved from reference TRBV5-1 and TRBJ2-2, is KAGVTQTPRYLIKTRGQQVTLSCSPISGHRSVSWYQQTPGQGLQFLFEYFSETQRNKGNFPGRFSGRQFSNSRSEMNVSTLELGDSALYLCASSRELGFVTGELFFGEGSRLTVL.

Notes on this clone: The sample has other DNA sequences that encode this CDR3 too. The J gene is TRBJ1-1, the V gene TRBV5-1, with D perhaps TRBD1 (6 bases). From germline, CDR1 is SGHRS and CDR2 YFSETQ. V was cut by 4 bases and J by 1 base, with 11 bases left in between. The CDR3 covers 14 residues. The CDR3 sequence is CASSRSGENTEAFF. The CDR3 nucleotides read TGCGCCAGCAGCCGATCAGGGGAGAACACTGAAGCTTTCTTT. Full variable domain (rest looked up from reference TRBV5-1 and TRBJ1-1): KAGVTQTPRYLIKTRGQQVTLSCSPISGHRSVSWYQQTPGQGLQFLFEYFSETQRNKGNFPGRFSGRQFSNSRSEMNVSTLELGDSALYLCASSRSGENTEAFFGQGTRLTVV.

This clone was recorded once. The chain combines TRBV29-1 with TRBJ1-4, with 9 bases that match TRBD1. The V segment lost 7 bases and the J segment 8 bases; nucleotides outside the gene matches: 5. The CDR3 contains 12 residues. Germline-derived CDR1 and CDR2 are SQVTM and ANQGSEA. The CDR3 DNA sequence: TGCAGCGCACAGGGGGCCGGGGAAAAACTGTTTTTT. Residues: CSAQGAGEKLFF. The full variable domain, its missing parts supplied by reference TRBV29-1 and TRBJ1-4, is SAVISQKPSRDICQRGTSLTIQCQVDSQVTMMFWYRQQPGQSLTLIATANQGSEATYESGFVIDKFPISRPNLTFSTLTVSNMSPEDSSIYLCSAQGAGEKLFFGSGTQLSVL.

J is TRBJ1-5 and V is TRBV19, with TRBD1 as a possible D gene (5 bases). CDR1 is LNHDA and CDR2 is SQIVND in the germline V gene (reference sequence). Trimming took off 7 bases at V and 4 bases at J, with 14 bases between the two ends. The CDR3 consists of 14 residues. CDR3 DNA sequence: TGTGCCAGTACCCATCAGGGCGGGAATCAGCCCCAGCATTTT. As protein: CASTHQGGNQPQHF.

The rearrangement links TRBV5-1 to TRBJ1-2, with 9 bases lining up with TRBD1. The CDR3 covers 14 residues. The junction had 3 bases not matched to a gene; V was cut back by 4 bases and J by 2 bases. Germline values: CDR1 SGHRS, CDR2 YFSETQ. CDR3 nucleotides: TGCGCCAGCAGCACCGGACAGGGGAACTATGGCTACACCTTC. It is translated as CASSTGQGNYGYTF.

The chain uses TRBV15 and TRBJ2-1; D unresolved. Germline V gene sequence: CDR1 LNHNV, CDR2 YYDKDF (reference sequence). The CDR3 totals 14 residues. The V end lost 0 bases, the J end lost 7 bases, and 10 bases lay between the germline ends. The DNA of the CDR3 is TGTGCCACCAGCAGAGATTACGAGGAGAATGAGCAGTTCTTC. Its protein is CATSRDYEENEQFF.

In this sample, this clone turned up a few times. This same CDR3 is encoded by further DNA sequences in the sample. This chain joins TRBV2 and TRBJ2-3; no firm D call. CDR1 and CDR2 from the germline V gene are SNHLY and FYNNEI. The CDR3 has 15 amino acids. V lost 1 base and J 0 bases, leaving 8 bases between the germline ends. CDR3 sequence (DNA): TGTGCCAGCAGTGAAGAAGCGTCTAGCACAGATACGCAGTATTTT. Its translation is CASSEEASSTDTQYF.

The rearrangement uses TRBV5-4 and TRBJ2-5, with unresolved D. This CDR3 has 13 residues. The V end was cut by 4 bases, the J end by 3 bases, with 10 bases between. CDR1 and CDR2 from the germline V gene are SGHNT and YYREEE (reference sequence). The CDR3 DNA reads as TGTGCCAGCAGCCTCGGTAGGGAAGAGACCCAGTACTTC. Translation: CASSLGREETQYF.

This chain uses TRBV9 with TRBJ1-4; 7 nucleotides match TRBD1. CDR1 and CDR2 (germline): SGDLS, YYNGEE. Losses at the gene ends were 4 bases for V and 4 bases for J; bases not matched to a gene: 10. The length of the CDR3 is 16 residues. The CDR3 is CASSPYWGTDNEKLFF. The CDR3 nucleotides read TGTGCCAGCAGCCCCTATTGGGGGACAGATAATGAAAAACTGTTTTTT. Complete variable domain (other parts from reference TRBV9 and TRBJ1-4): DSGVTQTPKHLITATGQRVTLRCSPRSGDLSVYWYQQSLDQGLQFLIQYYNGEERAKGNILERFSAQQFPDLHSELNLSSLELGDSALYFCASSPYWGTDNEKLFFGSGTQLSVL.

The rearrangement links TRBV19 to TRBJ2-1, with unresolved D. V was clipped by 5 bases and J by 8 bases, with 22 bases between them. The CDR3 covers 16 residues. Germline CDR1 and CDR2: LNHDA and SQIVND (reference sequence). The CDR3 region has the DNA TGTGCCAGTAGTCACAAAACCGGCCCCGGCGGAGATGAGCAGTTCTTC. Translating gives CASSHKTGPGGDEQFF.

The chain combines TRBV15 with TRBJ1-3; possibly TRBD1 for D (6 bases). CDR1 and CDR2 from the germline V gene are LNHNV and YYDKDF (reference sequence). V dropped 3 bases and J dropped 4 bases, with 16 bases sitting between them. The CDR3 consists of 16 residues. The CDR3 nucleotides read TGTGCCACCAGCAGGTCAACAGGGATAGTGGGAAACACCATATATTTT. It is translated as CATSRSTGIVGNTIYF.

On this clone itself: Just one base apart from a much larger clone, this may be a read error. The same CDR3 arises from other DNA sequences in this sample as well. V is TRBV29-1 and J is TRBJ1-1; TRBD1 matches at 8 bases. This CDR3 spans 12 amino acids. Trimming removed 7 bases from V and 1 base from J; junction bases left unmatched: 2. CDR1 and CDR2 from the germline V gene are SQVTM and ANQGSEA. The CDR3 spells CSGDRGNTEAFF. The CDR3 DNA reads TGCAGCGGAGACAGGGGGAACACTGAAGCTTTCTTT.

This sequence joins TRBV19 and TRBJ1-2; D is unclear. The CDR3 is 16 residues long. Germline V gene lookup returns CDR1 LNHDA and CDR2 SQIVND (reference sequence). The V end lost 4 bases, the J end lost 4 bases, and 19 bases lay between the germline ends. CDR3 residues: CASSTSFSGRGYGYTF. The CDR3 nucleotides read TGTGCCAGTAGTACCTCGTTTTCCGGGCGGGGCTATGGCTACACCTTC. Filled out from reference TRBV19 and TRBJ1-2, the complete variable domain reads DGGITQSPKYLFRKEGQNVTLSCEQNLNHDAMYWYRQDPGQGLRLIYYSQIVNDFQKGDIAEGYSVSREKKESFPLTVTSAQKNPTAFYLCASSTSFSGRGYGYTFGSGTRLTVV.

This clone has just one count. The J gene is TRBJ2-1, the V gene TRBV18, with D possibly TRBD1 on 5 matching bases. Germline CDR1 KGHSH, CDR2 LQKENI. The CDR3 contains 11 residues. Trimming shortened V by 3 bases and J by 10 bases, and 7 bases separated the two germline ends. CDR3 protein: CASSPTEEQFF. The CDR3 DNA reads as TGTGCCAGCTCACCGACAGAGGAGCAGTTCTTC.

The chain employs TRBV6-5 and TRBJ1-4; D unclear. The CDR3 covers 13 residues. Germline V CDR1 and CDR2: MNHEY, SVGAGI. Trimming stripped 1 base from V and 5 bases from J, with 5 bases between. The CDR3 DNA follows: TGTGCCAGCAGTTACTTGCAAAATGAAAAACTGTTTTTT. This sequence encodes CASSYLQNEKLFF.

The V gene is TRBV10-3, the J gene TRBJ2-3, with TRBD2 identical over 8 bases. The germline gives CDR1 ENHRY, CDR2 SYGVKD. The CDR3 is 15 residues long. With 3 bases clipped from V and 4 bases from J, the junction kept 6 bases outside the gene matches. CDR3 nucleotides: TGTGCCATCAGTGAAACTAGCGGTGGGGCAGATACGCAGTATTTT. The encoded protein is CAISETSGGADTQYF.

The table lists this clone with a count of one. CDR3 residues: CASSETQRGGTIYF. The DNA of the CDR3 is TGTGCCAGCAGCGAGACCCAAAGAGGCGGCACCATATATTTT. The chain uses TRBV28 and TRBJ1-3; no clear D. Germline assignment: CDR1 MDHEN and CDR2 SYDVKM. This CDR3 comprises 14 residues. The V end was cut by 6 bases, the J end by 9 bases, with 18 bases between.

V is TRBV5-1 and J is TRBJ2-1; D perhaps matches TRBD2 (5 bases). Germline CDR1 is SGHRS and CDR2 is YFSETQ. The CDR3 spans 14 residues. The V end lost 4 bases, the J end lost 10 bases, and 18 bases lay between the germline ends. The CDR3 reads CASSPEAISSEQFF. The DNA for the CDR3 is TGCGCCAGCAGCCCGGAGGCGATTTCGTCCGAGCAGTTCTTC.

This sequence joins TRBV5-5 and TRBJ1-5; D call uncertain. This CDR3 is 13 amino acids long. Deletions cut 2 bases from V and 3 bases from J, with 6 bases between. CDR1 and CDR2 (germline): SGHKS, YYEKEE (reference sequence). For the CDR3, the DNA is TGTGCCAGCAGCTTACCCCCCAATCAGCCCCAGCATTTT. This encodes CASSLPPNQPQHF.

The chain uses TRBV6-1 and TRBJ1-5; D remains unclear. This CDR3 region has 14 residues. The germline V gene encodes CDR1 MNHNS and CDR2 SASEGT. The V and J ends lost 8 bases and 6 bases respectively, with 17 bases between them. CDR3 in DNA: TGTGCCAGCGCAACGGAAGGGATCGGTCAGCCCCAGCATTTT. This encodes CASATEGIGQPQHF.

About this clone itself: One base away lies a much larger clone, so this may be a sequencing read error. The chain couples TRBV13 to TRBJ2-5; D remains unclear. The J call may not be correct, given that the DNA end is closer to TRBJ2-7. CDR3 length: 12 amino acids. CDR1 is PRHDT, CDR2 FYEKMQ, per germline (reference sequence). CDR3 region: CASSFRSYEQYF. The CDR3 DNA reads TGTGCCAGCAGCTTTAGGTCCTACGAGCAGTACTTC.

The chain employs TRBV7-2 and TRBJ1-4; D might be TRBD1 (5 bases). CDR1 is SGHTA and CDR2 is FQGNSA in the germline V gene. This CDR3 spans 16 amino acids. V lost 2 bases and J lost 2, with 12 bases in between. This CDR3 reads CASSLRFGATNEKLFF. For the CDR3, the DNA is TGTGCCAGCAGCTTACGTTTCGGGGCGACTAATGAAAAACTGTTTTTT. The whole variable domain, filled in from reference TRBV7-2 and TRBJ1-4, reads GAGVSQSPSNKVTEKGKDVELRCDPISGHTALYWYRQSLGQGLEFLIYFQGNSAPDKSGLPSDRFSAERTGGSVSTLTIQRTQQEDSAVYLCASSLRFGATNEKLFFGSGTQLSVL.

The table lists this clone with a count of one. This chain uses TRBV28 with TRBJ1-1; D unclear. V gave up 6 bases and J gave up 10 bases, with 9 bases separating them. The germline gives CDR1 MDHEN, CDR2 SYDVKM. The CDR3 covers 10 residues. Written as DNA, the CDR3 is TGTGCCAGCAGGGAAAGGCGAGCTTTCTTT. This encodes CASRERRAFF.

About this clone: The identical CDR3 is also encoded by other nucleotide sequences in the sample. V is TRBV29-1 and J is TRBJ2-5; 7 positions match TRBD2. V trimming: 6 bases; J trimming: 4 bases; junction bases outside the gene matches: 5. CDR3 length: 12 amino acids. Per germline, CDR1 SQVTM and CDR2 ANQGSEA. The CDR3 spells CSVRTGGETQYF. The DNA for the CDR3 is TGCAGCGTCCGAACGGGGGGAGAGACCCAGTACTTC.

Written as DNA, the CDR3 is TGTGCCAGCAGTTTACGGACAGGGTTTGGTGGGGAGACCCAGTACTTC. Translated: CASSLRTGFGGETQYF. The chain has TRBV27 and TRBJ2-5; 8 positions match TRBD1. V was clipped by 2 bases and J by 5 bases; unmatched bases: 10. The CDR3 extends over 16 amino acids. CDR1 is MNHEY, CDR2 SMNVEV, per germline (reference sequence).

V usage is TRBV5-1 and J usage is TRBJ1-2, with no clear D. V lost 0 bases to trimming and J lost 0 bases, with 9 bases between them. This CDR3 comprises 15 residues. Germline V gene data show CDR1 as SGHRS and CDR2 as YFSETQ. CDR3 bases: TGCGCCAGCAGCTTGGTAGGAGGCCCTAACTATGGCTACACCTTC. Translated, it gives CASSLVGGPNYGYTF.

This clone occurred a few times. The chain recombines TRBV10-2 with TRBJ1-2, with D unclear. This CDR3 is 12 amino acids long. V dropped 3 bases and J dropped 4 bases, with 6 bases sitting between them. Germline V CDR1 and CDR2: WSHSY, SAAADI. CDR3 coding DNA: TGCGCCAGCAGTGAACAATCCTATGGCTACACCTTC. It yields the protein CASSEQSYGYTF.

This sequence joins TRBV4-1 and TRBJ2-6; perhaps TRBD1 as D (7 bases). Germline CDR1 is MGHRA and CDR2 is YSYEKL. The CDR3 length is 19 residues. V was clipped by 5 bases and J by 2 bases, with 22 bases between them. The CDR3 loop is CASSYKMWRGLAGANVLTF. The CDR3 region has the DNA TGCGCCAGCAGCTACAAGATGTGGAGGGGGCTGGCTGGGGCCAACGTCCTGACTTTC.

J is TRBJ2-3 and V is TRBV11-2; the D call may be TRBD1 or TRBD2 (5 bases each). This CDR3 region has 18 residues. V dropped 4 bases and J dropped 0 bases, with 20 bases sitting between them. The germline CDR1 and CDR2 sequences are SGHAT and FQNNGV. DNA of the CDR3: TGTGCCAGCAGCTACTCTCCAGGGACGCGTCATAGCACAGATACGCAGTATTTT. It specifies CASSYSPGTRHSTDTQYF. Complete variable domain (other parts from reference TRBV11-2 and TRBJ2-3): EAGVAQSPRYKIIEKRQSVAFWCNPISGHATLYWYQQILGQGPKLLIQFQNNGVVDDSQLPKDRFSAERLKGVDSTLKIQPAKLEDSAVYLCASSYSPGTRHSTDTQYFGPGTRLTVL.

V usage is TRBV19 and J usage is TRBJ2-1, with 11 positions matching TRBD2. Germline CDR1 and CDR2: LNHDA and SQIVND (reference sequence). V shed 1 base and J 7 bases; nucleotides not matched to a gene: 3. This CDR3 is 15 amino acids long. The CDR3 loop reads CASSIVAGGPNEQFF. The CDR3 DNA is TGTGCCAGTAGTATAGTAGCGGGAGGGCCTAATGAGCAGTTCTTC.

The chain uses TRBV27 and TRBJ2-7; the D gene is possibly TRBD1 (5 bases). Trimming took 3 bases from V and 6 from J, leaving 12 bases between them. This CDR3 region has 13 residues. The germline V gene has CDR1 MNHEY and CDR2 SMNVEV (reference sequence). The CDR3, as DNA: TGTGCCAGCAGTTTTATAGTGGGGCTCGAGCAGTACTTC. As protein: CASSFIVGLEQYF.

CDR3 nucleotides: TGTGCCAGCTCAGTCGGAGCGGGTGGGGAGACCCAGTACTTC. Translating gives CASSVGAGGETQYF. The chain employs TRBV18 and TRBJ2-5, with D maybe TRBD2 (6 bases). This CDR3 region has 14 residues. The V gene lost 5 bases and the J gene lost 5 bases, with 15 bases spanning the gap. CDR1 and CDR2 (germline): KGHSH, LQKENI.